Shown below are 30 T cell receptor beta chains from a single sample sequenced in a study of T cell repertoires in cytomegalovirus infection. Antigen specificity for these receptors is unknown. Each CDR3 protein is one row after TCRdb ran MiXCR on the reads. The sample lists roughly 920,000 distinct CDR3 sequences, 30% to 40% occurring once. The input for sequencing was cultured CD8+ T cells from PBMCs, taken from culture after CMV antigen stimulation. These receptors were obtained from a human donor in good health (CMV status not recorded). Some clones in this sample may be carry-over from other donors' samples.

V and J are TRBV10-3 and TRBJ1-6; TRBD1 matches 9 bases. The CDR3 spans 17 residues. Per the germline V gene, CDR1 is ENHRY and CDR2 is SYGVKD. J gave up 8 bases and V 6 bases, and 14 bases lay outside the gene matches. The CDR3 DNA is TGTGCCATCAGGGTCTACTCAGGACAGGGGAAGGATTCACCCCTCCACTTT. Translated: CAIRVYSGQGKDSPLHF.

The CDR3 region has the DNA TGTGCCAGCAGCTTAGATCGGCGAGCCAAAAACATTCAGTACTTC. Amino acid sequence: CASSLDRRAKNIQYF. The chain links TRBV11-2 to TRBJ2-4; D is uncertain. CDR3 size: 15 residues. Germline CDR1 and CDR2: SGHAT and FQNNGV. V shed 0 bases and J shed 0 bases, with 6 bases lying between them.

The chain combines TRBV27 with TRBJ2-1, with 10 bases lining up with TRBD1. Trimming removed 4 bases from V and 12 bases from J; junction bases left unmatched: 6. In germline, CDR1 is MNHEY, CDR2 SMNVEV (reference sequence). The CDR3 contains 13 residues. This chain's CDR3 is CASSSGQGMGQFF. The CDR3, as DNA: TGTGCCAGCAGTTCGGGACAGGGGATGGGGCAGTTCTTC.

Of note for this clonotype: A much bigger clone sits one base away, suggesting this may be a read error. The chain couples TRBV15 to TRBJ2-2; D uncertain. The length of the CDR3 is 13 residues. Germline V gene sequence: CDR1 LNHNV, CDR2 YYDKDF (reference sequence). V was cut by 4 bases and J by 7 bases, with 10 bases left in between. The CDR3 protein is CATSNRPVGELFF. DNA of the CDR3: TGTGCCACCAGCAACAGACCCGTCGGGGAGCTGTTTTTT.

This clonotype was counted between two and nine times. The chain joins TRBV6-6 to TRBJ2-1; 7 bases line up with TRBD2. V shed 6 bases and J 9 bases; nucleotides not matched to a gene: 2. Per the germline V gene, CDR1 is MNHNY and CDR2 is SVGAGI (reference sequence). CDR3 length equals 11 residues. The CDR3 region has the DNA TGTGCCAGCAGGGGGGGGTTTGAGCAGTTCTTC. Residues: CASRGGFEQFF.

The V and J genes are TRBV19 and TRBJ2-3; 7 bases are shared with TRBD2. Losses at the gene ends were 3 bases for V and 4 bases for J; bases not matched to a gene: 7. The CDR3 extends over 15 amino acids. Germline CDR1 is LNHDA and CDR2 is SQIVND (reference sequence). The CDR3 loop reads CASSIILGRADTQYF. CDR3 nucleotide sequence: TGTGCCAGTAGTATTATTTTGGGGAGGGCAGATACGCAGTATTTT.

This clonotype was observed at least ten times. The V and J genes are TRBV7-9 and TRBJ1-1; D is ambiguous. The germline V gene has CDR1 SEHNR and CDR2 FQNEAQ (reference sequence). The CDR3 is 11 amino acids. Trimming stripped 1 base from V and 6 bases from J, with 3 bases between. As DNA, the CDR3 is TGTGCCAGCAGCTTAGGTTCTGAAGCTTTCTTT. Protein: CASSLGSEAFF.

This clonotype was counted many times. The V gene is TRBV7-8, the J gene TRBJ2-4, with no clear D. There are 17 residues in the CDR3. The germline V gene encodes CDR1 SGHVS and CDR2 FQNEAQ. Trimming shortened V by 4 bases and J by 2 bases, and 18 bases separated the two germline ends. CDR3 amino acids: CASSSGLGIGPKNIQYF. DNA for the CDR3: TGTGCCAGCAGCTCAGGCTTAGGGATTGGGCCCAAAAACATTCAGTACTTC.

In DNA form, the CDR3 reads TGTGCCAGCAGTTACGCAGGGGCCCTAAACATTCAGTACTTC. It codes for CASSYAGALNIQYF. The chain links TRBV27 to TRBJ2-4; a weak D match, TRBD1 (6 bases). The CDR3 has 14 amino acids. The germline V gene has CDR1 MNHEY and CDR2 SMNVEV (reference sequence). Trimming cost V 4 bases and J 6 bases, with 13 bases left between them.

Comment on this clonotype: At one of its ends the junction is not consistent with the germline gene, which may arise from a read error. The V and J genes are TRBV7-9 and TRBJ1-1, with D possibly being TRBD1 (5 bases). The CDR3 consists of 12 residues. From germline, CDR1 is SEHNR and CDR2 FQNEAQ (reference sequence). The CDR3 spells CTSSLGVTEAFF. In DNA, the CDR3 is TGTACCAGCAGCTTAGGGGTTACTGAAGCTTTCTTT.

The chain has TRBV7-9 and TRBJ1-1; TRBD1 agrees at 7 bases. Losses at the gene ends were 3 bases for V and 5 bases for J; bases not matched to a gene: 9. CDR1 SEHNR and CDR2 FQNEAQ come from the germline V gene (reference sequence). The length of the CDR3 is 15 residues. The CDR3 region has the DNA TGTGCCAGCAGCTTCCTCCGACAGGGAGGGACTGAAGCTTTCTTT. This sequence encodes CASSFLRQGGTEAFF.

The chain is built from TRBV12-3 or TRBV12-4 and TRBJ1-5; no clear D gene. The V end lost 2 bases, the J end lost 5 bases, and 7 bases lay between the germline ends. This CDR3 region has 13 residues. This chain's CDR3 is CASSLYWDQPQHF. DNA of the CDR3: TGTGCCAGCAGTTTATACTGGGATCAGCCCCAGCATTTT.

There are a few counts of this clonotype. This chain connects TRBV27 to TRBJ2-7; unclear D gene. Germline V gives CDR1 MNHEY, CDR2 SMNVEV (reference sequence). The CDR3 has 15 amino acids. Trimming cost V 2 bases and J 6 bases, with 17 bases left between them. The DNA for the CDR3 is TGTGCCAGCAGTTTAAGAGGACCAACCCTCGGCGAGCAGTACGTC. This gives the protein CASSLRGPTLGEQYV.

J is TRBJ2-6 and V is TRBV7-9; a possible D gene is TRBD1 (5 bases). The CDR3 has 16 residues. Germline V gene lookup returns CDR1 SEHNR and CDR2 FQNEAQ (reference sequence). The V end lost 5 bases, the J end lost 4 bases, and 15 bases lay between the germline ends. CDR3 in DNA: TGTGCCAGCAGCCTAGGGGCCAGCTCGGGGGCCAACGTCCTGACTTTC. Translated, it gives CASSLGASSGANVLTF.

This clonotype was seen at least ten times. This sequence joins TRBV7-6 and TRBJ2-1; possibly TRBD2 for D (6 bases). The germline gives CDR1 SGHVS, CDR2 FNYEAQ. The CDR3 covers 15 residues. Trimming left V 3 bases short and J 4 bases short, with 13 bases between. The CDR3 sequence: CASSLGGGKYNEQFF. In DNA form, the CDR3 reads TGTGCCAGCAGCTTGGGTGGGGGGAAATACAATGAGCAGTTCTTC.

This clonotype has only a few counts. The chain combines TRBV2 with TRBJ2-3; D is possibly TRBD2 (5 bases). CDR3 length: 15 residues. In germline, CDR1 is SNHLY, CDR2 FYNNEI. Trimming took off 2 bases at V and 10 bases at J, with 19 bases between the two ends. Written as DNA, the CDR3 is TGTGCCAGCAGTGAACGACCCGGCGTCCGAGGGTCGCAGTATTTT. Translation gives CASSERPGVRGSQYF.

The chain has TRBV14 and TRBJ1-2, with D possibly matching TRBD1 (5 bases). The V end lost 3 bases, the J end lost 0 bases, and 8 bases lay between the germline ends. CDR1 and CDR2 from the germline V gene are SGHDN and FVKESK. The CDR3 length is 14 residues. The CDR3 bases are TGTGCCAGCAGCCAGCGACAGACTAACTATGGCTACACCTTC. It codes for CASSQRQTNYGYTF.

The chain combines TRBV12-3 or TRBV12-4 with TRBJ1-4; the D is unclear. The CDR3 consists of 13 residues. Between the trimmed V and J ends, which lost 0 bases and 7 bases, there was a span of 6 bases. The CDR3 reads CASSLATVEKLFF. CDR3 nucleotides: TGTGCCAGCAGTTTAGCAACGGTTGAAAAACTGTTTTTT.

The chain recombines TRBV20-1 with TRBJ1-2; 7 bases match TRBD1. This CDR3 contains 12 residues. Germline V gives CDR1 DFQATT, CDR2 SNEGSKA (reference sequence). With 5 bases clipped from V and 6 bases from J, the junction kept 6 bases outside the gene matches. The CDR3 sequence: CSAETGYHGYTF. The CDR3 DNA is TGCAGTGCTGAGACAGGGTACCATGGCTACACCTTC.

The CDR3 loop reads CASRAGGYPANEQFF. The CDR3, as DNA: TGTGCCAGCAGGGCAGGTGGCTACCCTGCTAATGAGCAGTTCTTC. The chain joins TRBV6-2 or TRBV6-3 to TRBJ2-1; D not certain. Germline loops: CDR1 MNHEY, CDR2 SVGEGT. The length of the CDR3 is 15 residues. V was shortened by 6 bases and J by 7 bases, with 19 bases between the two germline ends.

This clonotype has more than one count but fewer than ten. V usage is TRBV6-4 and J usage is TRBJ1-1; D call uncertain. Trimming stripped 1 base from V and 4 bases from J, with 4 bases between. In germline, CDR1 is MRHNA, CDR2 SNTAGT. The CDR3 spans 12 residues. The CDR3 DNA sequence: TGTGCCAGCAGTGACTACGGCACTGAAGCTTTCTTT. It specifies CASSDYGTEAFF.

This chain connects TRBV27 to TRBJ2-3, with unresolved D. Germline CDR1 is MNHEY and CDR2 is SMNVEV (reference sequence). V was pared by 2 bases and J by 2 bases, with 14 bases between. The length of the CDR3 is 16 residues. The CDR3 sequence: CASSLSYGTPTDTQYF. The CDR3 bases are TGTGCCAGCAGTTTAAGTTATGGTACCCCCACAGATACGCAGTATTTT.

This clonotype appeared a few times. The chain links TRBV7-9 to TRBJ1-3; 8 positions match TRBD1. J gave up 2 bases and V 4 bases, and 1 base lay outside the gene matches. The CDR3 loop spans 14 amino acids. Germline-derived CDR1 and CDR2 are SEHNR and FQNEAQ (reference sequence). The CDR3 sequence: CASSSTGAGNTIYF. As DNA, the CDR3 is TGTGCCAGCAGCTCGACAGGGGCTGGAAACACCATATATTTT.

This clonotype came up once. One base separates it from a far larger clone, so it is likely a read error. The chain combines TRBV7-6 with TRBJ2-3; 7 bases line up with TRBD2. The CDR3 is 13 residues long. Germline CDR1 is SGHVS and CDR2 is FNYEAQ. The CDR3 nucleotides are TGTGCCACCAGCCGGGGGGGCACAGATACGCAGTATTTT. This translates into CATSRGGTDTQYF.

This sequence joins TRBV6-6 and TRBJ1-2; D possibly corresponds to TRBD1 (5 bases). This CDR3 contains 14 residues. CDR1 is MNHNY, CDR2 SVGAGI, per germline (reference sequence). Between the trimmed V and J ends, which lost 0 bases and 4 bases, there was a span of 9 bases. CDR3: CASSYSAGFYGYTF. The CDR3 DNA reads TGTGCCAGCAGTTACTCGGCAGGGTTCTATGGCTACACCTTC.

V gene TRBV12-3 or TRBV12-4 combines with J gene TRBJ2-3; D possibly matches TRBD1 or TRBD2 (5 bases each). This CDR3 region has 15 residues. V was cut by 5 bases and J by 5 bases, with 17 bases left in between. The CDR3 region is CASSIEGPELDTQYF. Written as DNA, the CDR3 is TGTGCCAGCAGTATAGAGGGACCCGAGCTAGATACGCAGTATTTT.

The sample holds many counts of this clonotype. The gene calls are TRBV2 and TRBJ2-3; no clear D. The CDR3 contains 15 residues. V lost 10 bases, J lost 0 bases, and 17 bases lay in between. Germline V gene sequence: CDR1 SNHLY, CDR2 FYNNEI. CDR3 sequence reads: CATKKGSSSTDTQYF. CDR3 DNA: TGTGCCACCAAAAAAGGCAGTTCTAGCACAGATACGCAGTATTTT.

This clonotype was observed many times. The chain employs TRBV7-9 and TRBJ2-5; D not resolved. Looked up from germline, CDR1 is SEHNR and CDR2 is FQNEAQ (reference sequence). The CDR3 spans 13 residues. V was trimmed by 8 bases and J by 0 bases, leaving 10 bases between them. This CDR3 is CASVTGYQETQYF. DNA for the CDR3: TGTGCCAGCGTTACGGGTTACCAAGAGACCCAGTACTTC.

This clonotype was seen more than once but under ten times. The DNA of the CDR3 is TGTGCCAGCAGTTCGACAGGGTTCGGGGCCAACGTCCTGACTTTC. Its translation is CASSSTGFGANVLTF. V gene TRBV12-3 or TRBV12-4 combines with J gene TRBJ2-6; TRBD1 aligns across 7 bases. Losses at the gene ends were 4 bases for V and 4 bases for J; bases not matched to a gene: 4. The CDR3 covers 15 residues.

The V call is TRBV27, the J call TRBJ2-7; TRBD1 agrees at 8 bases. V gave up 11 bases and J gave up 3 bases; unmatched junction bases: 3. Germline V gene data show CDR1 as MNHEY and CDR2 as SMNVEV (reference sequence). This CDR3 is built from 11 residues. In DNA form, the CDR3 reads TGTGCCTGCGGACAGGGCTACGAGCAGTACGTC. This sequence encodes CACGQGYEQYV.